This T cell receptor (beta chain) was sequenced in a study of immune evolution from preneoplasia to lung adenocarcinoma. Overall study results and limits: From normal lung to invasive adenocarcinoma, top clone frequencies appeared to decrease. Normal lung had highest clonality; later lesions appeared denser, more diverse.

Repertoires were generated with immunoSEQ multiplex PCR, while TCRdb's copy carries only in-frame clones and drops some. The sample consists of about 5,400 clones, 70% to 90% of them appearing once. As for this clone: Its specificity is not known.

Source material: FFPE invasive lung adenocarcinoma tissue. The receptor's source is a person aged 50-75 years with lung adenocarcinoma.

In nucleotides, the CDR3 is TGTGCCAGCAGCTTGAGACGACAGGCACCCACAGATACGCAGTATTTT. Translated, it gives CASSLRRQAPTDTQYF. This chain connects TRBV7-2 to TRBJ2-3, with D possibly TRBD1 on 6 matching bases. The CDR3 contains 16 residues. Deletions cut 3 bases from V and 2 bases from J, with 15 bases between. Germline V gene sequence: CDR1 SGHTA, CDR2 FQGNSA.